This T cell receptor (beta chain) was obtained from a study of blood T cell repertoires in COVID-19 (dated by TCRdb to about 2020). Broadly, across the study: Samples from collaborators originated in the United States, Italy and Spain and spanned both the acute and convalescent phases of COVID-19. Samples were obtained from the ongoing ImmuneRACE study (first 160 participants) and from some 1,300 subjects provided by 6 global collaborators. The material from the prospective study consisted of cDNA or gDNA derived from T cells, B-cell-depleted T cells, or PBMCs. The repertoires were released in a freely available public database meant as a resource for research on the immune response to SARS-CoV-2. Where available, HLA class I and class II types were taken from metadata supplied by the sample provider and were not determined by assay-based typing. Deeply sampled blood TCRbeta repertoires from subjects exposed to, actively infected with, or recovered from COVID-19 were included in the dataset. Nearly every sample came with metadata listing a de-identified subject ID, COVID-19 status, age in years and sex. The paper as a whole reports these results and caveats: The quantity of clinical and demographic metadata differed by source and by participant and was supplied without curation.

Of note for this clone: Its antigen has not been determined. No per-base quality is available; no much larger clone lies one base away.

Collaborating institutions collected whole blood in K2EDTA tubes following their own protocols. For TCRbeta analysis, collaborators shipped samples in one of three forms: frozen whole blood, isolated PBMCs, or DNA extracted from either of those sample types. CDR1 and CDR2 are drawn from the germline V gene: MNHEY, SVGAGI. Reading from cysteine to phenylalanine, the CDR3 counts 13 amino acids. Here the CDR3 DNA is all that survives: 39 bases in frame from base 1. The germline V and J ends show losses of 6 bases and 3 bases respectively, and no gene match explains 3 bases of the junction. TCRbeta CDR3 regions were amplified from genomic DNA using the immunoSEQ Assay, a bias-controlled multiplex PCR. On the authors' methods: Nucleated cell counts per sample were estimated from amplification of reference gene primers within the assay. Sequence reads were collapsed and filtered to measure the absolute abundance of every unique TCRbeta CDR3 rearrangement. For each sample, productive Simpson clonality was calculated as the square root of Simpson's diversity index across productive rearrangements. The table comes from immuneACCESS by way of TCRdb, which keeps in-frame sequences with V and J called. Part of the clones is missing from these tables; in studies checked, under half for an unresolved V gene and the rest for unknown reasons. V and J calls and clone size are those listed in that table; D and trimming were worked out from the DNA. The sample table holds about 180,000 clones, of which roughly 86% were seen once. 2.9% of the sample goes to the ten largest clones.

The origin of this receptor is a woman in her twenties or thirties with active or convalescent COVID-19. The sequencing input was peripheral blood. The chain is made from TRBV6-5 and TRBJ2-7; a stretch of 9 junction bases matches TRBD2. This receptor has the CDR3 CASRGGRDYEQYF. The DNA reads as follows: TGTGCCAGCAGAGGCGGGAGGGACTACGAGCAGTACTTC.